Following are 27 T cell receptor beta chains from one sample sequenced in a study of early T cells in non-severe SARS-CoV-2 infection. TCRdb re-analysed the 5' RACE reads in MiXCR, keeping a single row per CDR3 protein. The table lists tens of thousands of distinct CDR3 sequences, roughly 3.9% of them singletons. The source material was whole blood. Source of these receptors: an adult who was a healthcare worker with PCR-confirmed SARS-CoV-2 infection or an uninfected control (not recorded which).

This clonotype has a count of ten or more. J is TRBJ2-7 and V is TRBV30; tentatively, D is TRBD1 (5 bases). This CDR3 has 11 residues. V was cut by 3 bases and J by 4 bases, with 7 bases left in between. Germline values: CDR1 GTSNPN, CDR2 SVGIG (reference sequence). CDR3 sequence: CAWRDKYEQYF. In DNA form, the CDR3 reads TGTGCCTGGAGGGACAAATACGAGCAGTACTTC. The full variable domain, its missing parts supplied by reference TRBV30 and TRBJ2-7, is SQTIHQWPATLVQPVGSPLSLECTVEGTSNPNLYWYRQAAGRGLQLLFYSVGIGQISSEVPQNLSASRPQDRQFILSSKKLLLSDSGFYLCAWRDKYEQYFGPGTRLTVT.

This clonotype was picked up many times. A junction boundary mismatches the germline segment, possibly from a read error. J is TRBJ2-5 and V is TRBV7-7, with 10 bases aligning to TRBD1. The CDR3 is 15 residues long. CDR1 and CDR2 from the germline V gene are SSHAT and FNYEAQ (reference sequence). The CDR3 region is CASSLSWDRGETQYF. The CDR3 nucleotides are TGTGCTAGCAGCTTATCTTGGGACAGGGGAGAGACCCAGTACTTC.

This clonotype appeared many times. This chain joins TRBV7-9 and TRBJ1-1; D possibly corresponds to TRBD1 (5 bases). Trimming removed 5 bases from V and 6 bases from J, with 13 bases in between. Germline values: CDR1 SEHNR, CDR2 FQNEAQ (reference sequence). This CDR3 has 13 amino acids. This CDR3 is CASSVRAGAEAFF. The CDR3 bases are TGTGCCAGCAGCGTTAGGGCGGGGGCTGAAGCTTTCTTT.

In its sample, this clonotype was seen many times. The CDR3 sequence: CSAPDHGGTAYEQYF. CDR3 nucleotides: TGCAGTGCACCCGACCACGGGGGTACCGCCTACGAGCAGTACTTC. The chain couples TRBV20-1 to TRBJ2-7, with D possibly matching TRBD2 (6 bases). V lost 6 bases and J lost 2, with 20 bases in between. This CDR3 has 15 amino acids. In germline, CDR1 is DFQATT, CDR2 SNEGSKA (reference sequence).

A note on this clonotype: Possible read error: a much larger clone is one base away. This chain joins TRBV20-1 and TRBJ2-3; 11 bases agree with TRBD2. The CDR3 is made up of 16 amino acids. Germline V gives CDR1 DFQATT, CDR2 SNEGSKA (reference sequence). Germline trimming cut 5 bases from V and 3 bases from J; bases unmatched to any gene: 10. In nucleotides, the CDR3 is TGCAGTGCTTTCCTACCGACTAGCGGGGCAACAGATACGCAGTATTTT. It is translated as CSAFLPTSGATDTQYF.

The table lists this clonotype with many counts. This chain joins TRBV19 and TRBJ1-1; D call uncertain. The CDR3 contains 14 residues. CDR1 LNHDA and CDR2 SQIVND come from the germline V gene (reference sequence). V lost 7 bases to trimming and J lost 3 bases, with 15 bases between them. Here the CDR3 reads CASIRLGWDTEAFF. CDR3 bases: TGTGCCAGTATCCGACTAGGGTGGGACACTGAAGCTTTCTTT.

This clonotype was seen ten or more times. This chain joins TRBV20-1 and TRBJ1-4; D gene unclear. This CDR3 is 14 amino acids long. Germline CDR1 reads DFQATT; CDR2 reads SNEGSKA (reference sequence). V lost 4 bases, J lost 8 bases, and 17 bases lay in between. The CDR3 loop is CSAIPPGREEKLFF. The CDR3 DNA is TGCAGTGCTATTCCGCCCGGGAGGGAGGAAAAACTGTTTTTT.

This clonotype was picked up a small number of times. The chain combines TRBV12-3 or TRBV12-4 with TRBJ2-7; the D gene could be TRBD1 or TRBD2 (6 bases each). Deletions cut 1 base from V and 4 bases from J, with 14 bases between. The CDR3 runs to 15 residues. As DNA, the CDR3 is TGTGCCAGCAGTTTAGTCGGGGGCGCAAGGTACGAGCAGTACTTC. It specifies CASSLVGGARYEQYF.

This chain connects TRBV7-9 to TRBJ2-1; either TRBD1 or TRBD2 may fit D (5 bases each). CDR1 and CDR2 (germline): SEHNR, FQNEAQ (reference sequence). This CDR3 is 15 amino acids long. Trimming left V 5 bases short and J 8 bases short, with 19 bases between. Written as DNA, the CDR3 is TGTGCCAGCAGCCCCAGCGAGGGGCCCGAGGATGAGCAGTTCTTC. Residues: CASSPSEGPEDEQFF. Complete variable domain (other parts from reference TRBV7-9 and TRBJ2-1): DTGVSQNPRHKITKRGQNVTFRCDPISEHNRLYWYRQTLGQGPEFLTYFQNEAQLEKSRLLSDRFSAERPKGSFSTLEIQRTEQGDSAMYLCASSPSEGPEDEQFFGPGTRLTVL.

Many counts were recorded for this clonotype. This chain joins TRBV11-3 and TRBJ2-2; maybe TRBD1 (6 bases). V was clipped by 6 bases and J by 4 bases, with 9 bases between them. Germline CDR1 is SGHNT and CDR2 is YENEEA. This CDR3 has 13 amino acids. CDR3 region: CASSRTVTGELFF. CDR3 coding DNA: TGTGCCAGCAGTCGGACAGTCACCGGGGAGCTGTTTTTT.

At least ten counts were recorded for this clonotype. The V and J genes are TRBV19 and TRBJ2-6; D unclear. The CDR3 is 15 residues long. CDR1 is LNHDA and CDR2 is SQIVND in the germline V gene (reference sequence). Between the trimmed V and J ends, which lost 0 bases and 0 bases, there was a span of 3 bases. The CDR3 sequence is CASSIDSSGANVLTF. DNA of the CDR3: TGTGCCAGTAGTATAGATAGCTCTGGGGCCAACGTCCTGACTTTC.

The sample holds a few counts of this clonotype. The rearrangement uses TRBV5-6 and TRBJ2-7, with D possibly TRBD1 on 5 matching bases. Trimming stripped 3 bases from V and 2 bases from J, with 12 bases between. Germline values: CDR1 SGHDT, CDR2 YYEEEE. The CDR3 extends over 14 amino acids. The CDR3 protein is CASSSRQIAYEQYF. The CDR3 DNA sequence: TGTGCCAGCAGCTCCCGACAGATTGCCTACGAGCAGTACTTC.

Many counts were recorded for this clonotype. This chain links TRBV6-2 or TRBV6-3 with TRBJ2-2; 10 bases line up with TRBD1. CDR1 is MNHEY and CDR2 is SVGEGT in the germline V gene. The CDR3 spans 15 residues. V was clipped by 7 bases and J by 3 bases; unmatched bases: 5. CDR3 sequence: CASTPGTGDTGELFF. The CDR3 region has the DNA TGTGCCAGCACCCCTGGGACAGGGGACACCGGGGAGCTGTTTTTT.

V gene TRBV6-2 or TRBV6-3 combines with J gene TRBJ2-7; D ambiguous. Germline loops: CDR1 MNHEY, CDR2 SVGEGT. The CDR3 loop spans 15 amino acids. V lost 0 bases and J lost 7, with 16 bases in between. This CDR3 reads CASSYSGPGPREQYF. The CDR3 DNA reads as TGTGCCAGCAGTTACTCGGGCCCAGGTCCTCGGGAGCAGTACTTC.

This clonotype has a count of ten or more. The genes are TRBV5-5 and TRBJ2-5; no clear D. The ends were cut back, 0 bases at V and 2 bases at J, with 11 bases in the middle. Germline values: CDR1 SGHKS, CDR2 YYEKEE (reference sequence). The CDR3 loop spans 15 amino acids. The CDR3 DNA reads TGTGCCAGCAGCTTGGATTCGACCAAACAAGAGACCCAGTACTTC. Its protein product is CASSLDSTKQETQYF.

This clonotype was detected many times. The CDR3 loop reads CASSYSRGQREVGQETQYF. The CDR3 bases are TGTGCCAGCAGTTACTCACGGGGACAGAGGGAAGTTGGGCAAGAGACCCAGTACTTC. The chain employs TRBV6-5 and TRBJ2-5; TRBD1 aligns across 7 bases. The CDR3 totals 19 residues. CDR1 is MNHEY, CDR2 SVGAGI, per germline. V dropped 0 bases and J dropped 2; count of bases not matched to a gene: 15.

This clonotype counts as medium-sized. The V call is TRBV6-1, the J call TRBJ2-2; 8 nucleotides align to TRBD1. The germline gives CDR1 MNHNS, CDR2 SASEGT. The CDR3 extends over 14 amino acids. Trimming at V came to 6 bases and at J to 6 bases, leaving 6 bases not matched to a gene. The CDR3 loop is CASRDRADPGELFF. CDR3 DNA: TGTGCCAGCAGGGACAGGGCGGATCCCGGGGAGCTGTTTTTT.

This clonotype was observed at least ten times. The J gene is TRBJ1-3, the V gene TRBV20-1; D perhaps matches TRBD1 (5 bases). CDR1 and CDR2 (germline): DFQATT, SNEGSKA (reference sequence). The V gene lost 5 bases and the J gene lost 0 bases, with 11 bases spanning the gap. The CDR3 sequence is 14 residues long. The CDR3 bases are TGCAGTGCTGGGACGGGCACCTCTGGAAACACCATATATTTT. It yields the protein CSAGTGTSGNTIYF.

Ten or more counts support this clonotype. The chain has TRBV4-3 and TRBJ2-3; TRBD2 aligns across 9 bases. The CDR3 has 19 amino acids. Trimming cost V 0 bases and J 2 bases; bases outside gene matches: 12. The germline V gene encodes CDR1 LGHNA and CDR2 YSLEER. CDR3 in DNA: TGCGCCAGCAGCCAAGATTCTAGCGGGGCCCCCTGGCACACAGATACGCAGTATTTT. It is translated as CASSQDSSGAPWHTDTQYF.

This clonotype showed up many times. The chain joins TRBV5-1 to TRBJ1-5; D ambiguous. V shed 4 bases and J shed 1 base, with 15 bases lying between them. The CDR3 covers 16 residues. Germline V gene data show CDR1 as SGHRS and CDR2 as YFSETQ. In DNA form, the CDR3 reads TGCGCCAGCAGCACACTACCCATGGGAAGCAATCAGCCCCAGCATTTT. It encodes CASSTLPMGSNQPQHF.

This clonotype was detected ten times or more. The CDR3 region is CATLKLAGSYEQYF. CDR3 nucleotides: TGTGCCACCTTAAAACTAGCGGGAAGCTACGAGCAGTACTTC. This chain joins TRBV27 and TRBJ2-7; the match to TRBD2 covers 10 bases. The CDR3 covers 14 residues. Germline-derived CDR1 and CDR2 are MNHEY and SMNVEV (reference sequence). J was trimmed by 3 bases and V by 10 bases; bases with no gene match: 9.

This clonotype was seen ten or more times. The chain recombines TRBV6-4 with TRBJ2-2, with D uncertain. The V end lost 2 bases, the J end lost 5 bases, and 6 bases lay between the germline ends. The CDR3 length is 13 residues. Germline V gene data show CDR1 as MRHNA and CDR2 as SNTAGT. The CDR3 DNA reads as TGTGCCAGCAGTGACAGGGAAACCGGGGAGCTGTTTTTT. Residues: CASSDRETGELFF.

By frequency in the sample, this clonotype is medium-sized. The chain carries TRBV20-1 and TRBJ2-7; D might be TRBD1 (6 bases). The CDR3 spans 14 residues. CDR1 DFQATT and CDR2 SNEGSKA come from the germline V gene (reference sequence). V lost 5 bases and J lost 2, with 16 bases in between. The DNA for the CDR3 is TGCAGTGCTGAGGGGGAGAGGGCTCCCTACGAGCAGTACTTC. Protein: CSAEGERAPYEQYF.

This clonotype was seen at least ten times. The V call is TRBV11-1, the J call TRBJ2-3; D ambiguous. This CDR3 region has 13 residues. Trimming took 1 base from V and 6 from J, leaving 8 bases between them. The germline V gene has CDR1 SGHAT and CDR2 FQDESV (reference sequence). The CDR3 region has the DNA TGTGCCAGCAGCTTAGGACCCCCGGATACGCAGTATTTT. It encodes CASSLGPPDTQYF.

In this sample, this clonotype turned up many times. The chain is built from TRBV5-1 and TRBJ2-3, with D possibly being TRBD2 (6 bases). Germline loops: CDR1 SGHRS, CDR2 YFSETQ. CDR3 size: 15 residues. Trimming removed 0 bases from V and 1 base from J, with 9 bases in between. DNA for the CDR3: TGCGCCAGCAGCTTGGAAAGGGAGGGCACAGATACGCAGTATTTT. Translating gives CASSLEREGTDTQYF.

The J gene is TRBJ1-1, the V gene TRBV29-1, with D perhaps matching TRBD1 (5 bases). CDR1 is SQVTM, CDR2 ANQGSEA, per germline. The germline V and J ends were trimmed by 3 bases and 8 bases, with 10 bases remaining between them. The CDR3 contains 11 residues. CDR3: CSVDGGTEAFF. The CDR3 nucleotides read TGCAGCGTTGACGGGGGGACCGAAGCTTTCTTT.

In this sample, this clonotype turned up many times. The chain employs TRBV2 and TRBJ2-2, with D perhaps TRBD1 (5 bases). Between the trimmed V and J ends, which lost 6 bases and 4 bases, there was a span of 9 bases. Germline values: CDR1 SNHLY, CDR2 FYNNEI. The length of the CDR3 is 13 residues. The DNA for the CDR3 is TGTGCCAGCAGGGGGCTCGGCACCGGGGAGCTGTTTTTT. Protein: CASRGLGTGELFF. The full variable domain, in which reference TRBV2 and TRBJ2-2 provide the parts outside the CDR3, is EPEVTQTPSHQVTQMGQEVILRCVPISNHLYFYWYRQILGQKVEFLVSFYNNEISEKSEIFDDQFSVERPDGSNFTLKIRSTKLEDSAMYFCASRGLGTGELFFGEGSRLTVL.